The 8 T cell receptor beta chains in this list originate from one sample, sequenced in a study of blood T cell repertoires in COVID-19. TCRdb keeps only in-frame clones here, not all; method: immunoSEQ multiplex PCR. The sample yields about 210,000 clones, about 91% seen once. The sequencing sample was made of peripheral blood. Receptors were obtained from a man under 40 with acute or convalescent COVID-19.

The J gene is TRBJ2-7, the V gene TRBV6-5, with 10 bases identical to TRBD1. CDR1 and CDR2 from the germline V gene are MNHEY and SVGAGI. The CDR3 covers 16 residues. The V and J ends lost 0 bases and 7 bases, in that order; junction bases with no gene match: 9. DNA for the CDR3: TGTGCCAGCAGTTACTCGAGGACAGGGGGAAGCAGGGAGCAGTACTTC. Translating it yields CASSYSRTGGSREQYF.

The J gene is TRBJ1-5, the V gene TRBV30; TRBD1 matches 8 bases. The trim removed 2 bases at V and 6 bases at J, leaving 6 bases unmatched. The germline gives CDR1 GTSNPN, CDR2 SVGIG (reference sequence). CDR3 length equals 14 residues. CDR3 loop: CAWSSRTGTQPQHF. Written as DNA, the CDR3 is TGTGCCTGGAGTAGCAGGACAGGGACTCAGCCCCAGCATTTT.

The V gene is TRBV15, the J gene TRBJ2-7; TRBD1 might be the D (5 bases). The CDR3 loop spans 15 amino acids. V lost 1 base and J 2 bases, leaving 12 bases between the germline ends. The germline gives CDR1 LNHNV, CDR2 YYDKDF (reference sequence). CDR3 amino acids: CATSRVVTGTYEQYF. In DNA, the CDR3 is TGTGCCACCAGCAGAGTCGTTACAGGAACCTACGAGCAGTACTTC. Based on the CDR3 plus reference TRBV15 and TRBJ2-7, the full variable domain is DAMVIQNPRYQVTQFGKPVTLSCSQTLNHNVMYWYQQKSSQAPKLLFHYYDKDFNNEADTPDNFQSRRPNTSFCFLDIRSPGLGDTAMYLCATSRVVTGTYEQYFGPGTRLTVT.

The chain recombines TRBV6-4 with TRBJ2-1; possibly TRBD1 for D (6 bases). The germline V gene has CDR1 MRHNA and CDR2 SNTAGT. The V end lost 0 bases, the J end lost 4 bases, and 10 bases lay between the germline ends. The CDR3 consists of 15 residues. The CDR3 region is CASSDSGQGYNEQFF. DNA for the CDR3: TGTGCCAGCAGTGACTCAGGTCAGGGGTACAATGAGCAGTTCTTC.

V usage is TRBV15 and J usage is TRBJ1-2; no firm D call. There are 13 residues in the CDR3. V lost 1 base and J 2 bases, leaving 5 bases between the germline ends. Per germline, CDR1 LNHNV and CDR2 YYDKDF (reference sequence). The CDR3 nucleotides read TGTGCCACCAGCAGAGGAGGGAACTATGGCTACACCTTC. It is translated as CATSRGGNYGYTF. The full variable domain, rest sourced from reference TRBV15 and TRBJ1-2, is DAMVIQNPRYQVTQFGKPVTLSCSQTLNHNVMYWYQQKSSQAPKLLFHYYDKDFNNEADTPDNFQSRRPNTSFCFLDIRSPGLGDTAMYLCATSRGGNYGYTFGSGTRLTVV.

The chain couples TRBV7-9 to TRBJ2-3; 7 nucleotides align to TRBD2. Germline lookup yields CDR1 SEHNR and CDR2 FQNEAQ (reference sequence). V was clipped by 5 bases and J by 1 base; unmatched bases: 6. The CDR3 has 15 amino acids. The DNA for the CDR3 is TGTGCCAGCAGCAAAGGGAGGGCTGGCACAGATACGCAGTATTTT. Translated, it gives CASSKGRAGTDTQYF.

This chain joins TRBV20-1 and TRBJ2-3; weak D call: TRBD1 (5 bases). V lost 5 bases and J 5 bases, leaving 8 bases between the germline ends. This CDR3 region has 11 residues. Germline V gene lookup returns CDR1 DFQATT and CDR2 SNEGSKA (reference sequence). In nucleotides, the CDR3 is TGCAGTGCTTTAAGGGGAGATACGCAGTATTTT. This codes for CSALRGDTQYF.

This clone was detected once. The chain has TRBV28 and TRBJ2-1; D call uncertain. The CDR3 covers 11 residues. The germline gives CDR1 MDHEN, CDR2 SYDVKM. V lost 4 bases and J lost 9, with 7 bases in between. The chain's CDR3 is CASSSRFEQFF. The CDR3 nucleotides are TGTGCCAGCAGTTCCAGGTTTGAGCAGTTCTTC.